The present T cell receptor (beta chain) was sequenced within a study of blood T cells in healthy people across ages. Study in general: Researchers report that template switching captured about one barcoded beta molecule per two T cells.

With a J-beta primer mix and a sample-barcoded 5' primer, a second PCR ran about 6 to 11 cycles. A template-switch adaptor with 12 random nucleotides tagged each cDNA molecule. Each sample yielded at least 2.5 million CDR3-containing paired-end reads. TCRdb reanalysed the 5' RACE reads using MiXCR and keeps one entry per CDR3 protein. There are over a million distinct CDR3 sequences in the sample; around 40% occur only once, and approximately 4% lies in the top ten. The study isolated at least 7 million PBMCs from each sample. The V gene end was trimmed by 3 bases and the J gene end by 4 bases; junction bases not matched to a gene: 3. CDR3 length: 14 amino acids. Germline V gene data show CDR1 as ENHRY and CDR2 as SYGVKD.

The chain joins TRBV10-3 to TRBJ2-3, with 8 bases aligning to TRBD2. What was sequenced was blood. This sequence originates from a woman aged 18 to 35 in good health. The CDR3 region is CAISDGTSSDTQYF. The CDR3 nucleotides are TGTGCCATCAGTGACGGGACTAGTTCAGATACGCAGTATTTT.